This TCR beta chain was recovered during a study of CD8 T cells in Susac syndrome. Germline CDR1 is SQVTM and CDR2 is ANQGSEA. CDR3 length: 12 amino acids. Between the trimmed V and J ends, which lost 4 bases and 5 bases, there was a span of 8 bases. In the multiple sclerosis control group, patients were treatment-naive and had stable or active relapsing-remitting disease. An input of about 0.5 to 1 ug of RNA was subjected to reverse transcription using random hexamers. TCRdb re-called the immunoSEQ multiplex PCR reads with MiXCR, one entry per CDR3 protein. The repertoire holds more than 200,000 distinct CDR3 sequences, roughly nine tenths seen once, with around 0.13% in the top ten. This clonotype appeared a single time.

This receptor was taken from a human donor with multiple sclerosis. V gene TRBV29-1 combines with J gene TRBJ2-2, with D possibly called TRBD1 or TRBD2 (5 bases each). The sequencing input was CD8+ T cells from PBMCs. The CDR3 is CSVVWGTGELFF. The CDR3 DNA follows: TGCAGCGTTGTCTGGGGGACCGGGGAGCTGTTTTTT.